This is a list of T cell receptor beta chains from one sample in a study of shared clonotypes between healthy human individuals. Method: immunoSEQ multiplex PCR; TCRdb's copy keeps in-frame clones and lacks some. The table includes 750,000 to 1,000,000 clones, nearly 95% detected once. Specimen: naive CD8+ T cells sorted from blood. Receptors were obtained from a man younger than 40 in good health. Both conserved end residues are part of each CDR3. A D gene is named only where the DNA matches it firmly. Clone sizes are given selectively: once, few, many, or a class where the clone is expanded.

J gene: TRBJ2-7
V gene: TRBV28
clone size: -
D gene: TRBD1
CDR3 DNA: TGTGTCATTGGGGGGACAGGTGAAGAGCAGTACTTC
CDR3 protein: CVIGGTGEEQYF

J gene: TRBJ2-6
V gene: TRBV4-3
clone size: -
D gene: -
CDR3 DNA: TGCGCCAGCAGCCAGGAAGGTGGGGCTGGGGCCAACGTCCTGACTTTC
CDR3 protein: CASSQEGGAGANVLTF

J gene: TRBJ1-1
V gene: TRBV7-9
clone size: few
D gene: -
CDR3 DNA: TGTGCCAGCAGCACGGGGGGATTGGGTGAAGCTTTCTTT
CDR3 protein: CASSTGGLGEAFF

J gene: TRBJ2-7
V gene: TRBV7-9
clone size: -
D gene: TRBD2
CDR3 DNA: TGTGCCAGCCGGGGACTAGCGGAAAAACAAATAACCTACGAGCAGTACTTC
CDR3 protein: CASRGLAEKQITYEQYF

J gene: TRBJ2-1
V gene: TRBV19
clone size: many
D gene: -
CDR3 DNA: TGTGCCAGTAGTATTGGGGCGGGGTTTGGAGCTGAGCAGTTCTTC
CDR3 protein: CASSIGAGFGAEQFF

J gene: TRBJ2-7
V gene: TRBV30
clone size: -
D gene: TRBD2
CDR3 DNA: TGTGCCTCCCTCGGCGGGAGAACTTCCTACGAGCAGTACTTC
CDR3 protein: CASLGGRTSYEQYF

J gene: TRBJ2-7
V gene: TRBV11-1
clone size: -
D gene: -
CDR3 DNA: TGTGCCAGCAGCCCACTTCATGGAGGAAACGAGCAGTACTTC
CDR3 protein: CASSPLHGGNEQYF

J gene: TRBJ1-4
V gene: TRBV7-8
clone size: once
D gene: TRBD1
CDR3 DNA: TGTGCCAGCAGCCCAGACAGGGGGTTAGGAAAACTGTTTTTT
CDR3 protein: CASSPDRGLGKLFF

J gene: TRBJ2-1
V gene: TRBV6-4
clone size: -
D gene: -
CDR3 DNA: TGTGCCAGCAGAGCCCGGTCCGGTGAGCAGTTCTTC
CDR3 protein: CASRARSGEQFF

J gene: TRBJ2-7
V gene: TRBV28
clone size: -
D gene: TRBD2
CDR3 DNA: TGTGCCAGCAGTTTTTTGACTAGCGGGAGCTCCTACGAGCAGTACTTC
CDR3 protein: CASSFLTSGSSYEQYF

J gene: TRBJ2-7
V gene: TRBV5-1
clone size: -
D gene: -
CDR3 DNA: TGCGCCAGCAGCCAGGGTGACAGCACCTCCTACGAGCAGTACTTC
CDR3 protein: CASSQGDSTSYEQYF

J gene: TRBJ2-4
V gene: TRBV9
clone size: -
D gene: TRBD2
CDR3 DNA: TGTGCCAGCAGCTCAACTTCCGGCCCACTAGCGACTGCCTTATCCAAAAACATTCAGTACTTC
CDR3 protein: CASSSTSGPLATALSKNIQYF

J gene: TRBJ2-7
V gene: TRBV28
clone size: -
D gene: -
CDR3 DNA: TGTGCCAGCAGTTTATGGGGACCTGGGAACGAGCAGTACTTC
CDR3 protein: CASSLWGPGNEQYF

J gene: TRBJ2-3
V gene: TRBV5-1
clone size: -
D gene: -
CDR3 DNA: TGCGCCAGCAGCTACCGGGACGGGAGCACAGATACGCAGTATTTT
CDR3 protein: CASSYRDGSTDTQYF

J gene: TRBJ2-7
V gene: TRBV15
clone size: -
D gene: -
CDR3 DNA: TGTGCCACCAGCACTGGCAGGGGCACCTCCTACGAGCAGTACTTC
CDR3 protein: CATSTGRGTSYEQYF

J gene: TRBJ2-1
V gene: TRBV18
clone size: -
D gene: -
CDR3 DNA: TGTGCCAGCTCACCCCCGCAGTACAATGAGCAGTTCTTC
CDR3 protein: CASSPPQYNEQFF

J gene: TRBJ2-7
V gene: TRBV7-9
clone size: -
D gene: TRBD1
CDR3 DNA: TGTGCCAGCAGCGGTGAGGGGGCCTCCTACGAGCAGTACTTC
CDR3 protein: CASSGEGASYEQYF

J gene: TRBJ1-1
V gene: TRBV11-2
clone size: -
D gene: TRBD1
CDR3 DNA: TGTGCCAGCAGCCAGACAGGGTCCACTGAAGCTTTCTTT
CDR3 protein: CASSQTGSTEAFF

J gene: TRBJ2-7
V gene: TRBV9
clone size: -
D gene: -
CDR3 DNA: TGTGCCAGCAGCCCCCAACACGCCTACGAGCAGTACTTC
CDR3 protein: CASSPQHAYEQYF

J gene: TRBJ2-7
V gene: TRBV29-1
clone size: -
D gene: -
CDR3 DNA: TGCAGCGTTGAACTTCAGGACTCCTACGAGCAGTACTTC
CDR3 protein: CSVELQDSYEQYF

J gene: TRBJ1-1
V gene: TRBV10-2
clone size: -
D gene: -
CDR3 DNA: TGCGCCAGCAGTGAACTCGACTACACTGAAGCTTTCTTT
CDR3 protein: CASSELDYTEAFF

J gene: TRBJ2-7
V gene: TRBV6-4
clone size: -
D gene: TRBD2
CDR3 DNA: TGTGCCAGCACCGATTGGACTAGCGGGAGGTTTCATATGACCTACGAGCAGTACTTC
CDR3 protein: CASTDWTSGRFHMTYEQYF

J gene: TRBJ2-3
V gene: TRBV7-2
clone size: -
D gene: -
CDR3 DNA: TGTGCCAGCAGCCATCCCATTTTTGACAGCCCAAGCACAGATACGCAGTATTTT
CDR3 protein: CASSHPIFDSPSTDTQYF

J gene: TRBJ2-3
V gene: TRBV14
clone size: -
D gene: TRBD2
CDR3 DNA: TGTGCCAGCAGCCAACCGGGAGGGTACTCTAGCACAGATACGCAGTATTTT
CDR3 protein: CASSQPGGYSSTDTQYF